These 5 T cell receptor beta chains came from one sample sequenced in a study of technical replicates of blood from a few donors. Sequencing used immunoSEQ multiplex PCR; TCRdb keeps in-frame clones, though not all of them. Of approximately 77,000 clones in the sample, under 95% were seen once. The sequenced sample consisted of T cells isolated from PBMCs. These receptors originate from a human donor in good health.

The gene calls are TRBV5-6 and TRBJ2-5, with 11 bases identical to TRBD2. V shed 5 bases, J shed 5 bases, and the junction held 8 bases outside the gene matches. There are 15 residues in the CDR3. Germline CDR1 is SGHDT and CDR2 is YYEEEE. This chain's CDR3 is CASSVSGRAKETQYF. In nucleotides, the CDR3 is TGTGCCAGCAGTGTTAGCGGGAGGGCCAAGGAGACCCAGTACTTC.

The V call is TRBV7-6, the J call TRBJ2-7; the D is unclear. Trimming took off 5 bases at V and 3 bases at J, with 11 bases between the two ends. The CDR3 consists of 13 residues. Germline CDR1 SGHVS, CDR2 FNYEAQ. CDR3 DNA sequence: TGTGCCAGCAGCCCCTCTATTGGCTACGAGCAGTACTTC. As protein: CASSPSIGYEQYF.

V usage is TRBV14 and J usage is TRBJ2-3; 9 positions agree with TRBD2. The junction had 14 bases not matched to a gene; V was cut back by 1 base and J by 0 bases. This CDR3 comprises 20 residues. Per germline, CDR1 SGHDN and CDR2 FVKESK. CDR3 sequence reads: CASSQVGSGGYPQSTDTQYF. In DNA, the CDR3 is TGTGCCAGCAGCCAAGTCGGTAGCGGGGGTTACCCTCAAAGCACAGATACGCAGTATTTT.

The rearrangement joins TRBV18 to TRBJ2-3; D is unresolved. The germline V and J ends were trimmed by 4 bases and 2 bases, with 10 bases remaining between them. CDR3 size: 14 residues. In germline, CDR1 is KGHSH, CDR2 LQKENI. The CDR3 loop is CASSLSRLTDTQYF. Here the CDR3 DNA reads TGTGCCAGCTCACTCTCAAGACTCACAGATACGCAGTATTTT.

The rearrangement links TRBV5-1 to TRBJ1-2; D is undetermined. The CDR3 is 13 amino acids. Trimming stripped 0 bases from V and 3 bases from J, with 6 bases between. The germline V gene has CDR1 SGHRS and CDR2 YFSETQ. The CDR3 nucleotides read TGCGCCAGCAGCTTGGGGAGTGACTATGGCTACACCTTC. As protein: CASSLGSDYGYTF.